Shown below are 15 T cell receptor beta chains from a single sample sequenced in a study of blood T cells in healthy people across ages. Using a J-beta primer mix together with a sample-barcoded 5' primer, a second PCR was run for roughly 6 to 11 cycles. TCRdb recomputed calls from the 5' RACE reads with MiXCR, one row per CDR3 protein. The data contain hundreds of thousands of distinct CDR3 sequences, around a quarter of them singletons. These data were likewise used in another study, on T cells of mothers and their children.

What was sequenced was blood. These receptors were taken from a boy aged 5-17 years in good health.

This clonotype showed up just a few times. The CDR3 DNA is TGCGCCAGCAGCTTGGATGCGGGGGCGTCGAACAATGAGCAGTTCTTC. It encodes CASSLDAGASNNEQFF. V and J are TRBV5-1 and TRBJ2-1; D perhaps matches TRBD2 (7 bases). Trimming stripped 0 bases from V and 5 bases from J, with 15 bases between. CDR3 length: 16 residues. Germline CDR1 SGHRS, CDR2 YFSETQ.

This clonotype was picked up many times. The V gene is TRBV4-2, the J gene TRBJ1-1; tentative D call: TRBD1 (5 bases). The CDR3 is 15 residues long. Germline lookup yields CDR1 LGHNA and CDR2 YNFKEQ. V lost 4 bases and J 0 bases, leaving 12 bases between the germline ends. CDR3 amino acids: CASSLTGRMNTEAFF. The CDR3, as DNA: TGTGCCAGCAGCCTGACGGGACGTATGAACACTGAAGCTTTCTTT.

In its sample, this clonotype was seen a few times. The V and J genes are TRBV20-1 and TRBJ2-5; no definite D call. The J call could be wrong; TRBJ2-1 is a better fit for the DNA end. The CDR3 length is 15 residues. CDR1 and CDR2 from the germline V gene are DFQATT and SNEGSKA (reference sequence). CDR3 nucleotides: TGCAGTGCTAGAGATCGGGTTTTGGCTAGCAATGAGCAGTTCTTC. This sequence encodes CSARDRVLASNEQFF.

This chain's CDR3 is CASSQDRGYGLFF. Here the CDR3 DNA reads TGCGCCAGCAGCCAAGATCGTGGATATGGGCTGTTTTTT. The chain uses TRBV4-3 and TRBJ2-2; D ambiguous. The V and J ends lost 0 bases and 13 bases respectively, with 12 bases between them. CDR3 length: 13 amino acids. Germline V gene sequence: CDR1 LGHNA, CDR2 YSLEER.

The rearrangement joins TRBV29-1 to TRBJ2-5; TRBD2 is a possible D gene (5 bases). Judging by the DNA end, TRBJ2-1 fits better; the J call may be wrong. Germline CDR1 and CDR2: SQVTM and ANQGSEA. CDR3 size: 10 residues. In DNA, the CDR3 is TGCAGCGCCGGGGACAATGAGCAGTTCTTC. This encodes CSAGDNEQFF.

This clonotype has more than one count but fewer than ten. The V and J genes are TRBV3-1 and TRBJ2-1; possibly TRBD1 for D (6 bases). The DNA end lines up better with TRBJ2-5; the J call may be wrong. Germline V CDR1 and CDR2: LGHDT, YNNKEL (reference sequence). This CDR3 has 15 residues. Here the CDR3 reads CASSQVIGGRETQYF. The CDR3 DNA follows: TGTGCCAGCTCCCAAGTGATAGGGGGTCGGGAGACCCAGTACTTC.

V is TRBV12-3 or TRBV12-4 and J is TRBJ2-7; D gene unclear. V was trimmed by 2 bases and J by 1 base, leaving 9 bases between them. The CDR3 loop spans 14 amino acids. This chain's CDR3 is CASSLSYLSYEQYF. For the CDR3, the DNA is TGTGCCAGCAGTTTATCTTACCTATCCTACGAGCAGTACTTC.

V and J are TRBV9 and TRBJ1-5; D unclear. V lost 4 bases to trimming and J lost 4 bases, with 9 bases between them. The CDR3 has 13 residues. Germline loops: CDR1 SGDLS, CDR2 YYNGEE. The CDR3 coding sequence is TGTGCCAGCAGCCAGGTGGGGAATCAGCCCCAGCATTTT. As protein: CASSQVGNQPQHF.

V is TRBV5-1 and J is TRBJ2-5; the match to TRBD1 covers 8 bases. Losses at the gene ends were 2 bases for V and 5 bases for J; bases not matched to a gene: 2. This CDR3 is 13 amino acids long. CDR1 SGHRS and CDR2 YFSETQ come from the germline V gene. CDR3 bases: TGCGCCAGCAGCTTCTACAGGGGGGAGACCCAGTACTTC. This translates into CASSFYRGETQYF.

The sample holds a few counts of this clonotype. This chain uses TRBV13 with TRBJ2-5; D perhaps matches TRBD2 (5 bases). The V end lost 6 bases, the J end lost 4 bases, and 15 bases lay between the germline ends. The CDR3 has 14 residues. Germline values: CDR1 PRHDT, CDR2 FYEKMQ (reference sequence). The CDR3 region has the DNA TGTGCCAGCAGATTTAGCGACTTGGGAGAGACCCAGTACTTC. Encoded protein: CASRFSDLGETQYF. The full variable domain, rest sourced from reference TRBV13 and TRBJ2-5, is AAGVIQSPRHLIKEKRETATLKCYPIPRHDTVYWYQQGPGQDPQFLISFYEKMQSDKGSIPDRFSAQQFSDYHSELNMSSLELGDSALYFCASRFSDLGETQYFGPGTRLLVL.

The chain links TRBV30 to TRBJ1-4; the match to TRBD1 covers 9 bases. This CDR3 is 13 amino acids long. V shed 6 bases, J shed 8 bases, and the junction held 7 bases outside the gene matches. The germline V gene has CDR1 GTSNPN and CDR2 SVGIG (reference sequence). CDR3 sequence: CACYRGRGEKLFF. Written as DNA, the CDR3 is TGTGCCTGCTACAGGGGGCGAGGGGAAAAACTGTTTTTT.

V gene TRBV29-1 combines with J gene TRBJ2-3, with D possibly being TRBD2 (6 bases). This CDR3 spans 13 amino acids. From germline, CDR1 is SQVTM and CDR2 ANQGSEA. V lost 4 bases and J 4 bases, leaving 12 bases between the germline ends. CDR3 DNA: TGCAGCGTTGTTCTGGGAGGCGCAGATACGCAGTATTTT. It yields the protein CSVVLGGADTQYF.

The chain uses TRBV28 and TRBJ2-7; 9 positions agree with TRBD2. CDR1 and CDR2 (germline): MDHEN, SYDVKM. V trimming: 6 bases; J trimming: 4 bases; junction bases outside the gene matches: 4. CDR3 size: 13 residues. CDR3 residues: CASRSLAGYEQYF. In DNA form, the CDR3 reads TGTGCCAGCAGGTCCCTAGCGGGGTACGAGCAGTACTTC. Together with reference TRBV28 and TRBJ2-7, the CDR3 gives the full variable domain: DVKVTQSSRYLVKRTGEKVFLECVQDMDHENMFWYRQDPGLGLRLIYFSYDVKMKEKGDIPEGYSVSREKKERFSLILESASTNQTSMYLCASRSLAGYEQYFGPGTRLTVT.

This clonotype has only a few counts. The rearrangement joins TRBV12-3 or TRBV12-4 to TRBJ2-5, with D perhaps given as TRBD1 or TRBD2 (5 bases each). The DNA end is more similar to TRBJ2-7, so the J call may be wrong. CDR3 length equals 14 residues. CDR3 sequence reads: CASSPGTFFYEQYF. The DNA for the CDR3 is TGTGCCAGCAGCCCCGGGACCTTCTTCTACGAGCAGTACTTC.

This clonotype has only a few counts. The genes are TRBV5-6 and TRBJ2-7, with 7 bases lining up with TRBD1. The CDR3 runs to 14 residues. Germline CDR1 and CDR2: SGHDT and YYEEEE. After removal of 4 bases from V and 2 bases from J, the junction contained 6 bases not matched to a gene. CDR3 DNA: TGTGCCAGCAGCCCCCCGCAGGGGGCCTACGAGCAGTACTTC. Residues: CASSPPQGAYEQYF.